This paragraph reports one TCR beta chain. Its antigen remains unknown. These data originate in a study of long-term antiretroviral therapy in people with HIV. The study, taken as a whole, reports: Among HIV repertoires, CDR3 length ranges were narrower than those of controls.

Trimming took 0 bases from V and 2 from J, leaving 11 bases between them. The CDR3 runs 15 residues. The V gene's germline CDR1 is SGHAT and CDR2 FQDESV (reference sequence). All donors provided no fewer than one pre-ART and no fewer than two post-ART PBMC samples. With survey level as its setting, the immunoSEQ assay was v3.0. Sequencing targeted roughly 35,000-50,000 T-cell genomes per sample. Here immunoSEQ multiplex PCR was the method, and the copy in TCRdb shows in-frame clones only, minus some. Among tens of thousands of clones listed, about 80% were seen once. The gene calls are TRBV11-1 and TRBJ2-7; D is ambiguous. The receptor comes from a man aged 25-45 years with HIV. The input for sequencing was unsorted PBMCs, taken 0.7 years before starting antiretroviral therapy. CDR3 sequence (DNA): TGTGCCAGCAGCTTAGCCGTGACATCCCCCTACGAGCAGTACTTC. It codes for CASSLAVTSPYEQYF.